This T cell receptor beta chain is drawn from a study of blood T cell repertoires in COVID-19. Study context: Samples representing acute and convalescent COVID-19 were sourced from the United States, Italy and Spain.

Measured with immunoSEQ multiplex PCR; TCRdb has only the in-frame clones, and not every one. Counted here are 95,000 to 100,000 clones, about 85% occurring once; the ten biggest clones make up approximately 1.8%. Germline V lookup: CDR1 MGHRA, CDR2 YSYEKL. Trimming removed 1 base from V and 1 base from J, with 13 bases in between. The CDR3 spans 16 residues. Sequencing was done on a sample of peripheral blood. The V gene is TRBV4-1, the J gene TRBJ2-5; no reliable D call. This TCR was sampled from a woman in her 70s with active or convalescent COVID-19. DNA for the CDR3: TGCGCCAGCAGCCAAGCCCCTGCACAGATCCAAGAGACCCAGTACTTC. This sequence encodes CASSQAPAQIQETQYF.